This entry features one T cell receptor (beta chain) sequence. The germline V gene encodes CDR1 MGHRA and CDR2 YSYEKL. V lost 2 bases and J lost 5; bases outside the gene matches: 9. The CDR3 contains 15 residues. This specimen belongs to a study of blood T cell repertoires in COVID-19. Assay used: immunoSEQ multiplex PCR; TCRdb lists only in-frame clones, some missing. The sample records about 300,000 clones, just under 90% being singletons. V usage is TRBV4-1 and J usage is TRBJ2-7, with 7 bases aligning to TRBD1. Sequencing was done on a sample of PBMCs or T cells enriched from blood (not recorded which). This receptor was taken from a woman in her 50s who had been exposed to COVID-19. Here the CDR3 reads CASSQTQGMIHEQYF. The CDR3 bases are TGCGCCAGCAGCCAAACACAGGGGATGATCCACGAGCAGTACTTC.